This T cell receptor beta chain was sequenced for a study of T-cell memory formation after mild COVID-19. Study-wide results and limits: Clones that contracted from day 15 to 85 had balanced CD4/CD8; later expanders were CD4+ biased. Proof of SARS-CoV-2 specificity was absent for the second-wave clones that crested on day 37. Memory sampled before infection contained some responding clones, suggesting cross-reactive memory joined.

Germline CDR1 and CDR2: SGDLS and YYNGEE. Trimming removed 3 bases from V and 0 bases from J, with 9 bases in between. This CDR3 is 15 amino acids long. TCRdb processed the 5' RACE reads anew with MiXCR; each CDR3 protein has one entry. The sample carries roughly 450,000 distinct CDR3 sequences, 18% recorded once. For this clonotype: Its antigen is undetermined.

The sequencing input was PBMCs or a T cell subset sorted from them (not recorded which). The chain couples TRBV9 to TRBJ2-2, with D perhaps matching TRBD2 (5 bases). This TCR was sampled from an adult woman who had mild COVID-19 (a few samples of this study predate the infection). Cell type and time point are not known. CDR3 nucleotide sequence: TGTGCCAGCAGCGCCGGACTTGCGAACACCGGGGAGCTGTTTTTT. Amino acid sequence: CASSAGLANTGELFF.